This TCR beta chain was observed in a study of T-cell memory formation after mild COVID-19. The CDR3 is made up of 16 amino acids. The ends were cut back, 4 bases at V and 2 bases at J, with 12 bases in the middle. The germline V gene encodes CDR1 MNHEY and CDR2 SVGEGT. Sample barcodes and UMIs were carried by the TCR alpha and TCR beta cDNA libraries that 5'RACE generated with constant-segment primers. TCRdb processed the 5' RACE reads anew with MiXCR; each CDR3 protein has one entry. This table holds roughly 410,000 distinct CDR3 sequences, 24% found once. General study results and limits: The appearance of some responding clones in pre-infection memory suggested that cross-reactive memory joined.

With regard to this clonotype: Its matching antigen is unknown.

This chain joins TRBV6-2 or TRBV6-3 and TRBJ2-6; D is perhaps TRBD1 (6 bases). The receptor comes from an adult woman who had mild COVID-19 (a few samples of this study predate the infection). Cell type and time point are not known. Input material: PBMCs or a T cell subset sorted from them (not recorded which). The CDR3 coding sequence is TGTGCCAGCAGTTTCCTCAGGGGAGCTGGGGCCAACGTCCTGACTTTC. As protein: CASSFLRGAGANVLTF.